The sequence of this T cell receptor beta chain was determined in a study of CD8 T cells in Susac syndrome. Study-level results: Acknowledgment was made by the study that its TCR sequencing and HLA analysis involved a relatively small number of individuals.

About this clonotype: What it binds is not known.

Blood CD8+ and CD4+ T cells underwent high-throughput TCR beta sequencing. FACS was used to enrich TEMRA cells, whereas the CD8+ and CD4+ T cells were obtained by negative isolation. A quantity of roughly 0.5 to 1 ug RNA underwent reverse transcription using random hexamers. TCRdb redid the calling of the immunoSEQ multiplex PCR reads with MiXCR, one entry per CDR3 protein. Of 120,000 or so distinct CDR3 sequences in the sample, 90% to 95% were seen once. The sequenced material came from CD4+ T cells from PBMCs. The TCR was taken from a human donor in good health.

The CDR3 bases are TGCAGCGTTCCCACTAAGACTAGCGGGAGAGGTTTGGGAACCCGCACAGATACGCAGTATTTT. This sequence encodes CSVPTKTSGRGLGTRTDTQYF. This chain uses TRBV29-1 with TRBJ2-3; 12 bases are shared with TRBD2. Germline lookup yields CDR1 SQVTM and CDR2 ANQGSEA. With 5 bases clipped from V and 1 base from J, the junction kept 22 bases outside the gene matches. The CDR3 consists of 21 residues.